This TCR beta chain emerged from a study of neurological immune-mediated disorders. This clonotype was observed many times. Its antigen is still unknown. In TCRdb, the 5' RACE reads were re-called with MiXCR into one record per CDR3 protein. The table lists about 74,000 distinct CDR3 sequences, 4% to 6% of them singletons. The CDR3 is 20 amino acids. Germline assignment: CDR1 SGHRS and CDR2 YFSETQ. J was trimmed by 0 bases and V by 0 bases; bases with no gene match: 13. Findings and limits, study-wide: Phylogenetic grouping assigned the repertoires of 18 of 34 multiple sclerosis patients to a single cluster of related CDR3 sequences. This cluster may be a repertoire-level signature. The expanded clones of different subjects shared no CDR3 amino acid sequences (suggesting private repertoires in all groups).

This sequence originates from a man between 18 and 29 years old with multiple sclerosis. The chain is built from TRBV5-1 and TRBJ2-1; 9 bases fit TRBD1. Material: PBMCs. CDR3 region: CASSLAGGQGTLSSYNEQFF. The CDR3 nucleotides are TGCGCCAGCAGCTTGGCGGGGGGACAGGGTACCCTCAGCTCCTACAATGAGCAGTTCTTC.